This T cell receptor (beta chain) was observed in a study of CD8+ T cells in alopecia areata. This clone came up a few times. Its antigen remains unidentified. Described treatment: oral pan-JAK inhibitor, 5-10 mg twice daily. In each case, RNA was isolated and then reverse transcribed into cDNA as the sequencing template. Here immunoSEQ multiplex PCR was the method, and the copy in TCRdb shows in-frame clones only, minus some. The sample carries 250,000 to 350,000 clones, 60% recorded once. Whole-study results and caveats: Patients displayed less clarity in TCR sharing than mice, a finding possibly related to HLA. While patients received tofacitinib, many expanded lesional clones remained present in scalp and blood.

The CDR3 has 13 residues. Germline V gene lookup returns CDR1 KGHSH and CDR2 LQKENI. With 4 bases clipped from V and 9 bases from J, the junction kept 6 bases outside the gene matches. The chain recombines TRBV18 with TRBJ2-1; 7 bases are shared with TRBD2. The sequencing used CD4+ T cells sorted from blood, collected at week 52, from a patient treated with tofacitinib. The receptor was isolated from a human donor with alopecia areata. CDR3: CASSRGGTSEQFF. The DNA of the CDR3 is TGTGCCAGCTCACGGGGGGGGACCAGTGAGCAGTTCTTC.